The clone carrying this T cell receptor (beta chain) was seen a few times. Germline CDR1 SGHTA, CDR2 FQGTGA. The CDR3 runs to 15 residues. V gave up 2 bases and J gave up 7 bases, with 12 bases separating them. This sample stems from a study of tumor-infiltrating lymphocytes in oesophageal squamous cell carcinoma. TCRdb redid the calling of the PCR reads with MiXCR, one entry per CDR3 protein. The sample holds about 16,000 distinct CDR3 sequences; approximately 43% are singletons and the top ten take roughly two fifths. The sample consisted of blood. V is TRBV7-3 and J is TRBJ1-6; D might be TRBD1 (5 bases). The sequence was collected from a female donor with esophageal squamous cell carcinoma. CDR3 sequence (DNA): TGTGCCAGCAGCTTAGCCCAGGGCCCAAATTCACCCCTCCACTTT. Its protein product is CASSLAQGPNSPLHF.